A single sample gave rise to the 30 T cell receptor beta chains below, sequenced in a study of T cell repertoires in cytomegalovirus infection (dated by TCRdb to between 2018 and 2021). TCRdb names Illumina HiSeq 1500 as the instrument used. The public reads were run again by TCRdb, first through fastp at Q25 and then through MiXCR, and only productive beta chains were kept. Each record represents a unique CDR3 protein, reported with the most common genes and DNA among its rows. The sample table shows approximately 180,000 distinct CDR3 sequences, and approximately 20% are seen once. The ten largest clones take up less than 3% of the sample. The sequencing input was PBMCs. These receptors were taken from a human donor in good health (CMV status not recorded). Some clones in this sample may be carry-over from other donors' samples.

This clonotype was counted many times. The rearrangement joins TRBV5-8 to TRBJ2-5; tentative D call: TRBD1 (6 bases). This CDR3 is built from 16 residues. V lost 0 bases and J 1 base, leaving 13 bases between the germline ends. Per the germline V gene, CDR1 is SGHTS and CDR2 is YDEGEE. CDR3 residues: CASSLDARGLQETQYF. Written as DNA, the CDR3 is TGTGCCAGCAGCTTGGACGCCAGGGGCCTCCAAGAGACCCAGTACTTC.

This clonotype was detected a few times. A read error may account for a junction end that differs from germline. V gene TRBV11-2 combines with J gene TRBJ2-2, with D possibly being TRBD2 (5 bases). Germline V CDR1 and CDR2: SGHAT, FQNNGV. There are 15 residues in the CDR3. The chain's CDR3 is CASSPRGPKTGELFF. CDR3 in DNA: TGTGCCAGCAGCCCCCGAGGGCCGAAGACCGGGGAGCTGTTTTTT.

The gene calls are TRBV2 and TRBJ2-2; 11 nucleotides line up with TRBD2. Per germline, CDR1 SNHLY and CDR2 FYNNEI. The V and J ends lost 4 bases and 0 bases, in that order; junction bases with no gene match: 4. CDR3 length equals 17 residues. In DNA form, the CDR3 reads TGTGCCAGCAGTGCACTAGCGGGGGTTCCGAACACCGGGGAGCTGTTTTTT. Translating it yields CASSALAGVPNTGELFF. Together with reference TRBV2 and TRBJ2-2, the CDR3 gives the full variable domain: EPEVTQTPSHQVTQMGQEVILRCVPISNHLYFYWYRQILGQKVEFLVSFYNNEISEKSEIFDDQFSVERPDGSNFTLKIRSTKLEDSAMYFCASSALAGVPNTGELFFGEGSRLTVL.

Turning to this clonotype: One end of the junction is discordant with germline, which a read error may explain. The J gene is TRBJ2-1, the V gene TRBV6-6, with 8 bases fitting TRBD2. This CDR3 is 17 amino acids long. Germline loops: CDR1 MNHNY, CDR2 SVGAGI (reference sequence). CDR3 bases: TGTTCCAGCAGTTATCGGGGGGGGGCCTCCTCTCACAATGAGCAGTTCTTC. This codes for CSSSYRGGASSHNEQFF.

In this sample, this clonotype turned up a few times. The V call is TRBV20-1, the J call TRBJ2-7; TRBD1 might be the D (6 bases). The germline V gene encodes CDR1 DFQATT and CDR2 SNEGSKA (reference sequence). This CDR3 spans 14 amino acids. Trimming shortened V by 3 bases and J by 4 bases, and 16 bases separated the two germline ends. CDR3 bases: TGCAGTGCTAGCGGGGACACCCTTCCATACGAGCAGTACTTC. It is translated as CSASGDTLPYEQYF.

DNA of the CDR3: TGTGCCAGCAGCTTTTTGGGCAGGGGAGCCTACGAGCAGTACTTC. It specifies CASSFLGRGAYEQYF. This chain connects TRBV11-2 to TRBJ2-7; the D gene is possibly TRBD1 (6 bases). Deletions cut 3 bases from V and 2 bases from J, with 14 bases between. The germline V gene has CDR1 SGHAT and CDR2 FQNNGV. This CDR3 is built from 15 residues.

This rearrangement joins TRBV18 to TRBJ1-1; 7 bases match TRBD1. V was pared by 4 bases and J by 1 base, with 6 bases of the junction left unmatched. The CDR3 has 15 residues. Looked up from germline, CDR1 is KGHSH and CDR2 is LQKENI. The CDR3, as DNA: TGTGCCAGCTCACGGCAGGGGGTTGAGAACACTGAAGCTTTCTTT. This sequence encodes CASSRQGVENTEAFF.

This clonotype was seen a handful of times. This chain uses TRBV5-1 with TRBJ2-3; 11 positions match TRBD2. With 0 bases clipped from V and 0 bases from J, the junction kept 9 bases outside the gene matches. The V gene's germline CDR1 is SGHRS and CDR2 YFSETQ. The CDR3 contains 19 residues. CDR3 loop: CASSLGSGTSGTSTDTQYF. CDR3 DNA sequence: TGCGCCAGCAGCTTGGGTTCCGGGACTAGCGGAACTAGCACAGATACGCAGTATTTT.

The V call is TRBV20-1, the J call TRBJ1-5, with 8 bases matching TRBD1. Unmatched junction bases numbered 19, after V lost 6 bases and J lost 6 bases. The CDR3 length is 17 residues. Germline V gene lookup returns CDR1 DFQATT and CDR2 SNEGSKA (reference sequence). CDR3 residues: CSAERLGRGPWGQPQHF. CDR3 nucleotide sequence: TGCAGTGCGGAAAGATTGGGCAGGGGGCCTTGGGGTCAGCCCCAGCATTTT.

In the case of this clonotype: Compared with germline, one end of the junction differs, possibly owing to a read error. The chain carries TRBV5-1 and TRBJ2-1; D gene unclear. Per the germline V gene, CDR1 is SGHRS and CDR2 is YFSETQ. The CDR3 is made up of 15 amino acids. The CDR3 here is CASRDDQSSYKEQFF. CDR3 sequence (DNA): TGCGCCAGCAGAGACGACCAAAGCTCCTACAAGGAGCAGTTCTTC. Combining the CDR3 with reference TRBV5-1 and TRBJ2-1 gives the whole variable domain KAGVTQTPRYLIKTRGQQVTLSCSPISGHRSVSWYQQTPGQGLQFLFEYFSETQRNKGNFPGRFSGRQFSNSRSEMNVSTLELGDSALYLCASRDDQSSYKEQFFGPGTRLTVL.

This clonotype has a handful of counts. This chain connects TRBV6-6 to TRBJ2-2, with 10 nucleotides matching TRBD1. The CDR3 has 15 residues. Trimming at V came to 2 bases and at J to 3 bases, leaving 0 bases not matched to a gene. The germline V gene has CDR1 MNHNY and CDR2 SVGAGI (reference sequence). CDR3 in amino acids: CASSYGTGDTGELFF. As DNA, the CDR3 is TGTGCCAGCAGTTACGGGACAGGGGACACCGGGGAGCTGTTTTTT.

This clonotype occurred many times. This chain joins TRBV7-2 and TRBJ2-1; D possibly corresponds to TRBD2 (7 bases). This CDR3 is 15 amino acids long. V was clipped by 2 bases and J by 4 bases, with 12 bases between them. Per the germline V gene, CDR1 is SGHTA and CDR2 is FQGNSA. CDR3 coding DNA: TGTGCCAGCAGCTTAAGTGAGGGGGGGTACAATGAGCAGTTCTTC. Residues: CASSLSEGGYNEQFF.

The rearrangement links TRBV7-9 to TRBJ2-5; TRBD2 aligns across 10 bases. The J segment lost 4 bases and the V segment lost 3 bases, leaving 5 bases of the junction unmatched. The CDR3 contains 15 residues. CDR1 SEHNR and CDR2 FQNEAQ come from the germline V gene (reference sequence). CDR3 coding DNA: TGTGCCAGCAGCTTCGGGCTAGCGGGAGCAGAGACCCAGTACTTC. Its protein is CASSFGLAGAETQYF.

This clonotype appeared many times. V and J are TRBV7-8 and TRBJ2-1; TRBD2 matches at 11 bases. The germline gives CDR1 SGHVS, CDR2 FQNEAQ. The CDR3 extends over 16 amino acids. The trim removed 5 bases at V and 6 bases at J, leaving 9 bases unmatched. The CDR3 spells CASSLTLAGGTNEQFF. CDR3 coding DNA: TGTGCCAGCAGCCTCACTCTAGCGGGAGGCACCAATGAGCAGTTCTTC.

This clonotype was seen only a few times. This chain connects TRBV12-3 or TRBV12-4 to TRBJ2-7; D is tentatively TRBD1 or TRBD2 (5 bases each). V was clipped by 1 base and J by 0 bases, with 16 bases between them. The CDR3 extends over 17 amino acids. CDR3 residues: CASSLGGWERSSYEQYF. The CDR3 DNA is TGTGCCAGCAGTTTAGGGGGCTGGGAGCGCAGCTCCTACGAGCAGTACTTC.

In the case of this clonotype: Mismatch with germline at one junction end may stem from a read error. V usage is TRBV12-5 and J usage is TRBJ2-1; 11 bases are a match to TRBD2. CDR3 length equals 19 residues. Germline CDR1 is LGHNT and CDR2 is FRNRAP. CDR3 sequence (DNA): TGTGCTATTGGTGCAGCACCGGGACTAGCGGAAACCTCCTACAATGAGCAGTTCTTC. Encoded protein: CAIGAAPGLAETSYNEQFF. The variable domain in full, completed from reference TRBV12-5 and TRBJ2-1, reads DARVTQTPRHKVTEMGQEVTMRCQPILGHNTVFWYRQTMMQGLELLAYFRNRAPLDDSGMPKDRFSAEMPDATLATLKIQPSEPRDSAVYFCAIGAAPGLAETSYNEQFFGPGTRLTVL.

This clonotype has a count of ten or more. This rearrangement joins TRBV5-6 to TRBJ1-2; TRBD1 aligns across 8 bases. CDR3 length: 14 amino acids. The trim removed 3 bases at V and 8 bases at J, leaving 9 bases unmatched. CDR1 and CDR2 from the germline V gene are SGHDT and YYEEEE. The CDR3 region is CASSYGTGPSGYTF. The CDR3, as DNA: TGTGCCAGCAGCTACGGGACAGGTCCATCCGGCTACACCTTC.

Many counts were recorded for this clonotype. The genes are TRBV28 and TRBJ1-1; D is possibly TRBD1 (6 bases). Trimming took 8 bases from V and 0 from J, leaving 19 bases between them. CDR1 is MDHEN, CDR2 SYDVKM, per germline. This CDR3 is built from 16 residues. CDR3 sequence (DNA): TGTGCCAGCCCTCCCGCGCGGGGGGCGTTGAACACTGAAGCTTTCTTT. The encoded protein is CASPPARGALNTEAFF.

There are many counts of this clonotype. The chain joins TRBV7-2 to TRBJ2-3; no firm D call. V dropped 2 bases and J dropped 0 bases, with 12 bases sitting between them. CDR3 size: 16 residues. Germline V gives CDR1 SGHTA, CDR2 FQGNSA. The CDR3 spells CASSLRPNPSTDTQYF. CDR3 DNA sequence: TGTGCCAGCAGCTTAAGACCCAACCCTAGCACAGATACGCAGTATTTT.

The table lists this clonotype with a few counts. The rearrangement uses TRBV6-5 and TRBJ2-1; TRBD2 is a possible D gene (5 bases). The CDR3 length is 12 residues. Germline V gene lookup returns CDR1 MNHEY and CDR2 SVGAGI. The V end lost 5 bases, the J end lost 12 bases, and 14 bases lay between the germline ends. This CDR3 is CASSTVGNRQFF. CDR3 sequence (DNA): TGTGCCAGCAGTACCGTCGGGAATAGGCAGTTCTTC.

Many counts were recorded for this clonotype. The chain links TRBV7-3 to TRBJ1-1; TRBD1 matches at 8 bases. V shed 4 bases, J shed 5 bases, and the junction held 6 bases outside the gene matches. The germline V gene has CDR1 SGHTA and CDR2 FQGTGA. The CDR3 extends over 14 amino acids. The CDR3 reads CASSSDRGDTEAFF. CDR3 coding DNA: TGTGCCAGCAGCTCCGACAGGGGAGATACTGAAGCTTTCTTT. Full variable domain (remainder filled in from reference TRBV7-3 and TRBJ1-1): GAGVSQTPSNKVTEKGKYVELRCDPISGHTALYWYRQSLGQGPEFLIYFQGTGAADDSGLPNDRFFAVRPEGSVSTLKIQRTERGDSAVYLCASSSDRGDTEAFFGQGTRLTVV.

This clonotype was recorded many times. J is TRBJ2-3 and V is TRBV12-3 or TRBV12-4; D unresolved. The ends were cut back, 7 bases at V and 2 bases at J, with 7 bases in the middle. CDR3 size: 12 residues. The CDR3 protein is CASTHYTDTQYF. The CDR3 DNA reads TGTGCCAGCACTCACTACACAGATACGCAGTATTTT.

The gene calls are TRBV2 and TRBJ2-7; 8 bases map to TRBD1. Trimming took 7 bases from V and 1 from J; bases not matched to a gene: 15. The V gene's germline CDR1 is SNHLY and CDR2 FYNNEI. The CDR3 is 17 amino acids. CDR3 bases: TGTGCCAGCAAATTCGGCAGGGGGCAAGGGAGTTCCTACGAGCAGTACTTC. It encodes CASKFGRGQGSSYEQYF.

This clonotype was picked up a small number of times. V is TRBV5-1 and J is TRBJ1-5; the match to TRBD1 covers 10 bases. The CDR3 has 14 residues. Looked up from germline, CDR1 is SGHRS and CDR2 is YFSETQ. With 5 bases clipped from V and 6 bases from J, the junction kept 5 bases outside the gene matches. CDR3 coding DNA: TGCGCCAGCAGGCGGACAGGGGGTGGTCAGCCCCAGCATTTT. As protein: CASRRTGGGQPQHF. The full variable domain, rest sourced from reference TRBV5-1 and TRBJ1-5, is KAGVTQTPRYLIKTRGQQVTLSCSPISGHRSVSWYQQTPGQGLQFLFEYFSETQRNKGNFPGRFSGRQFSNSRSEMNVSTLELGDSALYLCASRRTGGGQPQHFGDGTRLSIL.

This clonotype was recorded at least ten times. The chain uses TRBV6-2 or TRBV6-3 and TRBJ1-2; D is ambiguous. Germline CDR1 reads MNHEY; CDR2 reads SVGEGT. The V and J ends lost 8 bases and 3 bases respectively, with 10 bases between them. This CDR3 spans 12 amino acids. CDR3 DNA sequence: TGTGCCAGCTGCCCAAATTACTATGGCTACACCTTC. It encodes CASCPNYYGYTF.

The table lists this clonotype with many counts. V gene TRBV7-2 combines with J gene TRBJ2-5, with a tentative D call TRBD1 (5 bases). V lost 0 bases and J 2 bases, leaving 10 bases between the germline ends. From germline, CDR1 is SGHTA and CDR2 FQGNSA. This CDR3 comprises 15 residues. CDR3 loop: CASSLAFRAQETQYF. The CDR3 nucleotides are TGTGCCAGCAGCTTAGCTTTCAGGGCTCAAGAGACCCAGTACTTC.

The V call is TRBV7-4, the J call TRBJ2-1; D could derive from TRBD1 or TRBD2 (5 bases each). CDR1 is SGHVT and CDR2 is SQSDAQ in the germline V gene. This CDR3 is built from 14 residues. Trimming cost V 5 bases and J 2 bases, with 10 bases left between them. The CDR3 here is CASSVGVAYNEQFF. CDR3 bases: TGTGCCAGCAGCGTGGGGGTGGCCTACAATGAGCAGTTCTTC. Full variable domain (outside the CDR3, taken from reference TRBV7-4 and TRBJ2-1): GAGVSQSPRYKVAKRGRDVALRCDSISGHVTLYWYRQTLGQGSEVLTYSQSDAQRDKSGRPSGRFSAERPERSVSTLKIQRTEQGDSAVYLCASSVGVAYNEQFFGPGTRLTVL.

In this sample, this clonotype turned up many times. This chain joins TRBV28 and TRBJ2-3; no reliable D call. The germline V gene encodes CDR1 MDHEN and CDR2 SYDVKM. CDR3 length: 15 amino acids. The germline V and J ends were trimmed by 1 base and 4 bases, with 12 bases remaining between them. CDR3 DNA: TGTGCCAGCAGTTTATACGGCCACTCGCCAGATACGCAGTATTTT. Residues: CASSLYGHSPDTQYF.

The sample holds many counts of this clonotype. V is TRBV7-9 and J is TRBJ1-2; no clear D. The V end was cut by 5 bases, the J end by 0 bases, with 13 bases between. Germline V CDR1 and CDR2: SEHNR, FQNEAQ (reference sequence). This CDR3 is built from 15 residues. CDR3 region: CASSTPAGANYGYTF. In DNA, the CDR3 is TGTGCCAGCAGCACCCCCGCGGGAGCTAACTATGGCTACACCTTC. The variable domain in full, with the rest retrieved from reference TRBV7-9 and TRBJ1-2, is DTGVSQNPRHKITKRGQNVTFRCDPISEHNRLYWYRQTLGQGPEFLTYFQNEAQLEKSRLLSDRFSAERPKGSFSTLEIQRTEQGDSAMYLCASSTPAGANYGYTFGSGTRLTVV.

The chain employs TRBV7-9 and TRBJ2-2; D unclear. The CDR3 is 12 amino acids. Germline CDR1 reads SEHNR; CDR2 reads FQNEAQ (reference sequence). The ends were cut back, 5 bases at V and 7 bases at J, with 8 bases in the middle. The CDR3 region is CASSDSSGELFF. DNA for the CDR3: TGTGCCAGCAGCGACTCAAGCGGGGAGCTGTTTTTT. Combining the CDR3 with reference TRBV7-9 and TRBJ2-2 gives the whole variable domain DTGVSQNPRHKITKRGQNVTFRCDPISEHNRLYWYRQTLGQGPEFLTYFQNEAQLEKSRLLSDRFSAERPKGSFSTLEIQRTEQGDSAMYLCASSDSSGELFFGEGSRLTVL.